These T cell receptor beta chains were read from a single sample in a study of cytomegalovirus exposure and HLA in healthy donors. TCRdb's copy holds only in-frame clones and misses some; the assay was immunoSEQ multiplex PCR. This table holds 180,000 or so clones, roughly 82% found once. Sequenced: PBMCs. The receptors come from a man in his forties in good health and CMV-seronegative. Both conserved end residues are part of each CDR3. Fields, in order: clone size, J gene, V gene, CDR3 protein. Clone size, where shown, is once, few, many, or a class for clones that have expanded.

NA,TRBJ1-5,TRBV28,CASSYSPQPQHF
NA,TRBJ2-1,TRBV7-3,CASSSYAGKDEQFF
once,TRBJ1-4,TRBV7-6,CASTRSRILREKLFF
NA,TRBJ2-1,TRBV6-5,CASSYGRGNEQFF
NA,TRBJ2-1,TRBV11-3,CASAGTSSYNEQFF
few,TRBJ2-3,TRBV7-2,CASRIQRDFTDTQYF
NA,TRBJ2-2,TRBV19,CASSRGDPRLFF
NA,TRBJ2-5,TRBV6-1,CASSTQRETQYF
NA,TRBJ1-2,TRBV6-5,CASSYADRAVGGYTF
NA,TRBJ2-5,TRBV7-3,CASSRYQETQYF
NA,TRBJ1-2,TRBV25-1,CASSEGGQNYGYTF
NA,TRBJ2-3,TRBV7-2,CASTSDTLRTDTQYF
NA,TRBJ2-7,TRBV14,CASSQEVRDRDHEQYF
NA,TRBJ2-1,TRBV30,CAWSMRGFYNEQFF
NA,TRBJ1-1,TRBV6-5,CASSYTPGRELAFF
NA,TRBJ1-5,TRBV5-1,CASSLSGDYSNQPQHF
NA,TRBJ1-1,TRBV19,CASSIFGLVTEAFF
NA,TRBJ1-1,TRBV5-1,CASSPRTGKNTEAFF
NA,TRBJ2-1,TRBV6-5,CASRLTRRGEQFF